Listed below are T cell receptor beta chains from one sample, sequenced in a study of early T cells in non-severe SARS-CoV-2 infection. TCRdb redid the calling of the 5' RACE reads with MiXCR, one entry per CDR3 protein. This table has some 29,000 distinct CDR3 sequences, under 6% appearing once. Sequences were obtained from whole blood. The source of these receptors is an adult who was a healthcare worker with PCR-confirmed SARS-CoV-2 infection or an uninfected control (not recorded which). Each CDR3 is given with its conserved first and last residue. D genes are given only for firm matches. A clone size is listed for some rows: how often the clone was seen (once, few, many), or a class if it is expanded.

J,D,size,V,DNA,CDR3
TRBJ2-3,TRBD2,NA,TRBV6-2/TRBV6-3,TGTGCCAGCAGCTATATTAGCGGGGGGTTGATCACAGATACGCAGTATTTT,CASSYISGGLITDTQYF
TRBJ2-6,NA,few,TRBV14,TGTGCCAGCAGCTTTTTCACACCCGAGGGCTACTCTGGGGCCAACGTCCTGACTTTC,CASSFFTPEGYSGANVLTF
TRBJ1-4,NA,many,TRBV2,TGTGCCAGCAATACAGCGAGAGGAGAAAAACTGTTTTTT,CASNTARGEKLFF
TRBJ2-7,TRBD2,medium-sized,TRBV20-1,TGCAGTGCGCCCCTCCTGTTGGGCGGGGGAAGCGAGCAGTACTTC,CSAPLLLGGGSEQYF
TRBJ2-1,TRBD1,many,TRBV14,TGTGCCAGCAGCCAAAGATCAACAGGGGGCGCGAGGAATGAGCAGTTCTTC,CASSQRSTGGARNEQFF
TRBJ2-5,TRBD1,few,TRBV5-6,TGTGCCAGCAGCTCCAGGGGGCGGGAGACCCAGTACTTC,CASSSRGRETQYF
TRBJ2-7,NA,many,TRBV28,TGTGCCAGCAAGGTAGCAGGGCATACCTACGAGCAGTACTTC,CASKVAGHTYEQYF
TRBJ2-7,TRBD1,many,TRBV7-7,TGTGCCAGCAGCTTCGGACAGGGTGGAGAGCAGTACTTC,CASSFGQGGEQYF
TRBJ2-3,NA,many,TRBV7-2,TGTGCCAGCAGCTACTCAACCGGCGGGGCGGGTGCCGCAGATACGCAGTATTTT,CASSYSTGGAGAADTQYF
TRBJ1-6,NA,many,TRBV27,TGTGCCAGCAGTCTCGGGGGGCGGCCCCTCCACTTT,CASSLGGRPLHF
TRBJ1-1,NA,medium-sized,TRBV7-2,TGTGCCAGCAGTTTAGACAGAAACACTGAAGCTTTCTTT,CASSLDRNTEAFF
TRBJ1-4,NA,many,TRBV5-1,TGCGCCAGCAGCTTGGGGGTTGATTACAATGGAAAACTGTTTTTT,CASSLGVDYNGKLFF
TRBJ1-1,NA,many,TRBV4-1,TGCGCCAGCAGCCTCCGAGGGGAGAACACTGAAGCTTTCTTT,CASSLRGENTEAFF
TRBJ2-5,NA,many,TRBV20-1,TGCAGTGGTACGAGGGGCCCGGGAGAGACCCAGTACTTC,CSGTRGPGETQYF
TRBJ1-1,NA,few,TRBV11-2,TGTGCCAGCAGCATCGTTTTTTCCACTGAAGCTTTCTTT,CASSIVFSTEAFF
TRBJ1-2,NA,NA,TRBV29-1,TGCAGCGTTGAAACAGGAGTTAACTATGGCTACACCTTC,CSVETGVNYGYTF
TRBJ2-3,TRBD2,many,TRBV7-2,TGTGCCAGCAGCTTAGGGGCAGCGGGGCGACCCCCAGCAGATACGCAGTATTTT,CASSLGAAGRPPADTQYF
TRBJ2-2,TRBD1,NA,TRBV7-8,TGTGCCTCCTCAGGGGACAGGGGGTATCCCGGGGAGCTGTTTTTT,CASSGDRGYPGELFF
TRBJ1-3,NA,many,TRBV30,TGTGCCTGGAGCTTAAGTGGAAACACCATATATTTT,CAWSLSGNTIYF
TRBJ2-7,TRBD1,many,TRBV7-2,TGTGCCAGCAGTGTCCGGGGACAGGGGTCCTACGAGCAGTACTTC,CASSVRGQGSYEQYF
TRBJ2-7,NA,NA,TRBV7-6,TGTGCCAGCAGCTTAGCGGGCCAGGGGTACTACGAGCAGTACTTC,CASSLAGQGYYEQYF
TRBJ1-2,NA,few,TRBV12-3/TRBV12-4,TGTGCCAGCAGTTTTCTTTCGGGTGGCTACACCTTC,CASSFLSGGYTF
TRBJ2-5,NA,many,TRBV25-1,TGTGCCAGCAGTGAAATATACGGGCAAGAGACCCAGTACTTC,CASSEIYGQETQYF
TRBJ2-7,TRBD2,NA,TRBV6-6,TGTGCCAGCAGCTTAGCGGGGGTCTACGAGCAGTACTTC,CASSLAGVYEQYF
TRBJ1-2,TRBD1,many,TRBV6-5,TGTGCCAGCAGTTACTGGCCAGGGGGCGACTATGGCTACACCTTC,CASSYWPGGDYGYTF
TRBJ2-3,NA,many,TRBV7-2,TGTGCCAGCAGCTTGACCGGAGTCGATACGCAGTATTTT,CASSLTGVDTQYF